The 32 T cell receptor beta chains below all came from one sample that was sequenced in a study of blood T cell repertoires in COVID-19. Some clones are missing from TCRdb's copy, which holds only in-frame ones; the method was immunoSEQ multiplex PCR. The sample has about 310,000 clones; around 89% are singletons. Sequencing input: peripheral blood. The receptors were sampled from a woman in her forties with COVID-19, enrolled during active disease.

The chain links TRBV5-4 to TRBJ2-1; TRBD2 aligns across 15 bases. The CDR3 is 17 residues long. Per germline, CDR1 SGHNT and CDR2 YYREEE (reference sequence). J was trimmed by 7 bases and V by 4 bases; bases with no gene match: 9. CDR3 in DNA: TGTGCCAGCAGCCCAAACGGACTAGCGGGGGGGTCGAATGAGCAGTTCTTC. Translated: CASSPNGLAGGSNEQFF.

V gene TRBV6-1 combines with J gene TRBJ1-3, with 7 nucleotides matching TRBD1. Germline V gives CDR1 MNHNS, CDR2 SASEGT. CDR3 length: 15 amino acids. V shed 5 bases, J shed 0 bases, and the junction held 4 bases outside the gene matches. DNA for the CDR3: TGTGCCAGCAGTCGGGACAGTCACTCTGGAAACACCATATATTTT. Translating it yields CASSRDSHSGNTIYF.

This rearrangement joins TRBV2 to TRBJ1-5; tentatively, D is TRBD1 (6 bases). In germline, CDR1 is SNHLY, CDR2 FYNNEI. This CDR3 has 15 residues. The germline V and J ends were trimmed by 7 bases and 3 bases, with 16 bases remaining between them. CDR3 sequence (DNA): TGTGCCAGCACCGAAGGGGGAGGGGTCAATCAGCCCCAGCATTTT. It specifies CASTEGGGVNQPQHF. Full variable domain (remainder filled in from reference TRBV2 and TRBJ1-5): EPEVTQTPSHQVTQMGQEVILRCVPISNHLYFYWYRQILGQKVEFLVSFYNNEISEKSEIFDDQFSVERPDGSNFTLKIRSTKLEDSAMYFCASTEGGGVNQPQHFGDGTRLSIL.

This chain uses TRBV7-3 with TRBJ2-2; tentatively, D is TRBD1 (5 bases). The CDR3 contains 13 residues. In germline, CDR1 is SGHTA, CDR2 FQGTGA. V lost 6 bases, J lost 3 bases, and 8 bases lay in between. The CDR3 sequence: CASSFRDTGELFF. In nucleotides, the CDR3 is TGTGCCAGCAGTTTCAGGGACACCGGGGAGCTGTTTTTT.

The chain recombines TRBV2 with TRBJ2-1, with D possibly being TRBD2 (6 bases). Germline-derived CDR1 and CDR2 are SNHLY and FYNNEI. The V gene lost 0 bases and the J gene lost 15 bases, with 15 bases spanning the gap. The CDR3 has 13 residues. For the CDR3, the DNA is TGTGCCAGCAGTGAAGCGCCTACTAGCCGGTGGTTCTTC. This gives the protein CASSEAPTSRWFF.

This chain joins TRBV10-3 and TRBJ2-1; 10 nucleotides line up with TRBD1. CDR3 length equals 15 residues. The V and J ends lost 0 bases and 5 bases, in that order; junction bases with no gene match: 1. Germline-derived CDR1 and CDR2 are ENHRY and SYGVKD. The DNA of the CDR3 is TGTGCCATCAGTGAGTCGACAGGGGGCAACAATGAGCAGTTCTTC. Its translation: CAISESTGGNNEQFF.

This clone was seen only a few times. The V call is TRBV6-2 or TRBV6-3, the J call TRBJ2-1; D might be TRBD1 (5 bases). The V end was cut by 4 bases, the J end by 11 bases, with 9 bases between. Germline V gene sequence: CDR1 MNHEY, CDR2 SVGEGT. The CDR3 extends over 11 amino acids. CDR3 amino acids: CASSSGIKQFF. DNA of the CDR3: TGTGCCAGCAGTTCAGGGATTAAGCAGTTCTTC.

This chain's CDR3 is CSASGLRTEAFF. CDR3 DNA sequence: TGCAGTGCTAGTGGGTTACGGACTGAAGCTTTCTTT. The J gene is TRBJ1-1, the V gene TRBV20-1; no firm D call. The V end lost 3 bases, the J end lost 5 bases, and 10 bases lay between the germline ends. In germline, CDR1 is DFQATT, CDR2 SNEGSKA (reference sequence). The CDR3 spans 12 residues.

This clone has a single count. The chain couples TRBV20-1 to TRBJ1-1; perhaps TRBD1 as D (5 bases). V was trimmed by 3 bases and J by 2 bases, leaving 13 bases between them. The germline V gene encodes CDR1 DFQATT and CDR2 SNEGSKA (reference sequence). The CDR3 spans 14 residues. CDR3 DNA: TGCAGTGCTAGTGTTAAGGGGCTTAACACTGAAGCTTTCTTT. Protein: CSASVKGLNTEAFF.

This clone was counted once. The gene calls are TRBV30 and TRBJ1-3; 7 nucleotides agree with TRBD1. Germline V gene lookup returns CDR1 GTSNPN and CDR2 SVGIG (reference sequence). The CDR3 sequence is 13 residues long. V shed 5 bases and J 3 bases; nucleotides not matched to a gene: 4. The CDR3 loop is CAWGTGVGNTIYF. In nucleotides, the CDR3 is TGTGCCTGGGGTACAGGGGTTGGAAACACCATATATTTT.

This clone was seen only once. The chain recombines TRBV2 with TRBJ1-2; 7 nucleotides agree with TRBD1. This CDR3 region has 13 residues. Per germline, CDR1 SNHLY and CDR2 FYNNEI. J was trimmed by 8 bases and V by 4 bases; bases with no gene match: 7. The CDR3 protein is CASSGTQGQGYTF. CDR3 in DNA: TGTGCCAGCAGTGGGACACAGGGACAGGGCTACACCTTC.

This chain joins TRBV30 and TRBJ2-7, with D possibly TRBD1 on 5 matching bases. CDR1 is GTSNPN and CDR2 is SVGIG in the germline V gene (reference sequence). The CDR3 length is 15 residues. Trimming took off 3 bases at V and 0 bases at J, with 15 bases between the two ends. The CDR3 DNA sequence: TGTGCCTGGAGAACAGGACCAGTCCCCTCCTACGAGCAGTACTTC. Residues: CAWRTGPVPSYEQYF.

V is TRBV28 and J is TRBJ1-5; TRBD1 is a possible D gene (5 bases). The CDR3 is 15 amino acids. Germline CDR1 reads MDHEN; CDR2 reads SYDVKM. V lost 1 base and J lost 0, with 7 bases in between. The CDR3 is CASSLYRYSNQPQHF. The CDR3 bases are TGTGCCAGCAGTTTATACAGGTATAGCAATCAGCCCCAGCATTTT.

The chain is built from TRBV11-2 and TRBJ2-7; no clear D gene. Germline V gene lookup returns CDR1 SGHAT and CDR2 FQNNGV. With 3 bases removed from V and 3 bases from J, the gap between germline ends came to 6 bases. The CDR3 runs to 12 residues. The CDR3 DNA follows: TGTGCCAGCAGCTTTGCCAGCTACGAGCAGTACTTC. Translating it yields CASSFASYEQYF. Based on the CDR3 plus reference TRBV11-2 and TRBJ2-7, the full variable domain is EAGVAQSPRYKIIEKRQSVAFWCNPISGHATLYWYQQILGQGPKLLIQFQNNGVVDDSQLPKDRFSAERLKGVDSTLKIQPAKLEDSAVYLCASSFASYEQYFGPGTRLTVT.

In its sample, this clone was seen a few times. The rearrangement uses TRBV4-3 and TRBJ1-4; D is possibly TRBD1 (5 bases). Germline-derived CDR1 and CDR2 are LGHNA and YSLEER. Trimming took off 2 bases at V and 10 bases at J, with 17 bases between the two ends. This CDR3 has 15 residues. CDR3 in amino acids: CASSQTQGDLGKLFF. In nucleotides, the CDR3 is TGCGCCAGCAGCCAAACGCAGGGTGATTTGGGAAAACTGTTTTTT.

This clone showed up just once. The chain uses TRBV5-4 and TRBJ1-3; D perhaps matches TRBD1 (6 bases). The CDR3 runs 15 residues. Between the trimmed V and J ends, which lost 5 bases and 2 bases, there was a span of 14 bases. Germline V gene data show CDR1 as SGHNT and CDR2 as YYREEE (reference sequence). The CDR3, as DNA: TGTGCCAGCAGGCCACAGGGTGGTCCTGGAAACACCATATATTTT. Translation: CASRPQGGPGNTIYF.

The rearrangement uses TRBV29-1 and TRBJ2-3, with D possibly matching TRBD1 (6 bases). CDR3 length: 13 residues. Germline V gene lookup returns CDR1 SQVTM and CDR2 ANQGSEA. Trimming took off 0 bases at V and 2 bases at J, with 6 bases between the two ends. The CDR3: CSVEEGATDTQYF. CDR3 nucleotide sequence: TGCAGCGTTGAAGAGGGGGCCACAGATACGCAGTATTTT.

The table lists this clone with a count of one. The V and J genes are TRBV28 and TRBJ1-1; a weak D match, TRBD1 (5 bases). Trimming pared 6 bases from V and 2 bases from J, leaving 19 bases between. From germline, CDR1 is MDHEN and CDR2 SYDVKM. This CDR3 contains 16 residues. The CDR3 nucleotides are TGTGCCAGCAGATACCCCCGGGGGTCAGTAAACACTGAAGCTTTCTTT. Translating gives CASRYPRGSVNTEAFF.

In DNA form, the CDR3 reads TGTGCCAGCAGCTCCAGGGGGCGCCGGTCCTATAATTCACCCCTCCACTTT. Translated, it gives CASSSRGRRSYNSPLHF. V and J are TRBV5-8 and TRBJ1-6; 8 bases agree with TRBD1. CDR1 is SGHTS and CDR2 is YDEGEE in the germline V gene. V dropped 3 bases and J dropped 1; count of bases not matched to a gene: 6. The CDR3 is made up of 17 amino acids. The variable domain in full, with the rest retrieved from reference TRBV5-8 and TRBJ1-6, is EAGVTQSPTHLIKTRGQQATLRCSPISGHTSVYWYQQALGLGLQFLLWYDEGEERNRGNFPPRFSGRQFPNYSSELNVNALELEDSALYLCASSSRGRRSYNSPLHFGNGTRLTVT.

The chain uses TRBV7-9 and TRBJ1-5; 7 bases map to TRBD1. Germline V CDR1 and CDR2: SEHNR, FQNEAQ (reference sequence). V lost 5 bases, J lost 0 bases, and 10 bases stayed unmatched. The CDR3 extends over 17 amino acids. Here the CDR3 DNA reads TGTGCCAGCAGCCTAGATACAGGGGCGGCTAGCAATCAGCCCCAGCATTTT. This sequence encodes CASSLDTGAASNQPQHF. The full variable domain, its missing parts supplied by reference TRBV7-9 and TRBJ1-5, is DTGVSQNPRHKITKRGQNVTFRCDPISEHNRLYWYRQTLGQGPEFLTYFQNEAQLEKSRLLSDRFSAERPKGSFSTLEIQRTEQGDSAMYLCASSLDTGAASNQPQHFGDGTRLSIL.

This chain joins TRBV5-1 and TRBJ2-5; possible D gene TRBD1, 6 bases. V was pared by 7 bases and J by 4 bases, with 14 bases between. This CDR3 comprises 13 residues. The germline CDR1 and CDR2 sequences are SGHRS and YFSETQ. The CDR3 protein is CASGSGVGETQYF. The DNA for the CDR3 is TGCGCCAGCGGGTCAGGGGTGGGAGAGACCCAGTACTTC.

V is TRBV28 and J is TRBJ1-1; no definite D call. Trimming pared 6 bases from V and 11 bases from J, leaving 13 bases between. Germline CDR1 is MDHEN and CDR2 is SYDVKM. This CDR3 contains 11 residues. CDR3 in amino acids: CASSLLEPAFF. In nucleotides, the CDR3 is TGTGCCAGCAGCCTTTTGGAGCCCGCTTTCTTT.

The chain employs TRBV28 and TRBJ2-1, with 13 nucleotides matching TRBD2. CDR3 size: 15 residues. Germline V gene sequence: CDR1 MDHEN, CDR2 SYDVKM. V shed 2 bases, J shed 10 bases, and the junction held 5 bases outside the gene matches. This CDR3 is CASSLGLAGDLEQFF. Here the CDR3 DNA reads TGTGCCAGCAGTTTAGGACTAGCGGGAGACCTCGAGCAGTTCTTC.

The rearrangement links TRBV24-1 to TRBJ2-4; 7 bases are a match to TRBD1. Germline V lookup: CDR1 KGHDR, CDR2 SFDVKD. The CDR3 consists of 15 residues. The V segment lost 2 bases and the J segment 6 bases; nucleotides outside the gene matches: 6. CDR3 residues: CATSDSATGLNIQYF. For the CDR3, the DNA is TGTGCCACCAGTGATTCCGCGACAGGGTTAAACATTCAGTACTTC.

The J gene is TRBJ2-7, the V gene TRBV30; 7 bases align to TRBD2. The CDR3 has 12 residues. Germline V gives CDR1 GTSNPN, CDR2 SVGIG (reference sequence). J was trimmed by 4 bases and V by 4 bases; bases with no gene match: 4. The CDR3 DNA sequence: TGTGCCTGGAACCCGGGGGGTTACGAGCAGTACTTC. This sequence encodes CAWNPGGYEQYF.

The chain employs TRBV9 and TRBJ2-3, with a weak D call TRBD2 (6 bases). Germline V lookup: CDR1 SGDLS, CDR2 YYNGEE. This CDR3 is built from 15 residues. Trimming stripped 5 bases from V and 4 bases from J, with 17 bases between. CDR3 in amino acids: CASSISGGGADTQYF. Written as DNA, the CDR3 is TGTGCCAGCAGTATTTCCGGGGGTGGGGCAGATACGCAGTATTTT.

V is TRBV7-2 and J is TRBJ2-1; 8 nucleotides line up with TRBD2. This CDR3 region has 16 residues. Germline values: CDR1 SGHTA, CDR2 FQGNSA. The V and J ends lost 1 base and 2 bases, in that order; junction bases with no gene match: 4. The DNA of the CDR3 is TGTGCCAGCAGCTTAGAGGGGACTAGAGCCTACAATGAGCAGTTCTTC. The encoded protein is CASSLEGTRAYNEQFF.

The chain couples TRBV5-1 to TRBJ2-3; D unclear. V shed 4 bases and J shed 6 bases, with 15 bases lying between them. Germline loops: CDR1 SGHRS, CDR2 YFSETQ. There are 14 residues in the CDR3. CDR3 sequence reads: CASSQRLPGDTQYF. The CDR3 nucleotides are TGCGCCAGCAGCCAACGTTTACCCGGGGATACGCAGTATTTT.

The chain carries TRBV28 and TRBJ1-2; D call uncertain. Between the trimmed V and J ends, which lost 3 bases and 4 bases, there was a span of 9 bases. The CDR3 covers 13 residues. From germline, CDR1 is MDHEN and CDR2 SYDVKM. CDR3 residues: CASSFKTFYGYTF. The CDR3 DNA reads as TGTGCCAGCAGTTTTAAGACATTCTATGGCTACACCTTC.

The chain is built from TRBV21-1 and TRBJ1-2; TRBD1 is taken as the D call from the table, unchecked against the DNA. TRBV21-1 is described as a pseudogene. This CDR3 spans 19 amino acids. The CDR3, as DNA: TGTGCCAGCAGCACCCGAAAAACGTACCGGGACAGGTCTAACTATGGCTACACCTTC. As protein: CASSTRKTYRDRSNYGYTF.

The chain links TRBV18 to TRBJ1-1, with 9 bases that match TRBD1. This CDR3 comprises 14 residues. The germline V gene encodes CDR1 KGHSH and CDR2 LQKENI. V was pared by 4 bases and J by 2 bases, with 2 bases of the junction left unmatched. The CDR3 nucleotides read TGTGCCAGCTCACTGGGACAGGGAAACACTGAAGCTTTCTTT. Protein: CASSLGQGNTEAFF.

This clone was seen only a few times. The CDR3: CASSQGGQGSISGNEKLFF. CDR3 in DNA: TGCGCCAGCAGCCAAGGGGGACAGGGTTCCATTTCGGGGAATGAAAAACTGTTTTTT. This chain joins TRBV4-3 and TRBJ1-4; TRBD1 matches 9 bases. The CDR3 extends over 19 amino acids. Germline assignment: CDR1 LGHNA and CDR2 YSLEER. V lost 1 base and J lost 5; bases outside the gene matches: 14.